The clone carrying this T cell receptor beta chain has a handful of counts. Its antigen is unidentified. The CDR3 is 15 amino acids. V gave up 4 bases and J gave up 2 bases, with 9 bases separating them. Looked up from germline, CDR1 is LNHDA and CDR2 is SQIVND (reference sequence). The data stem from a study of read filtering for tumor transcriptome and immune sequencing. This library used about 360 ng RNA and molecular barcoded adaptors spanning alpha/delta and beta/gamma chains. TCRdb reprocessed the reads via MiXCR and lists one record per CDR3 protein. The sample carries about 38,000 distinct CDR3 sequences, roughly an eighth recorded once. Study-level findings and limits: Correlation between methods rose after single-read clonotypes were removed. Compared with RNA-seq, IR-seq gave much higher clonotype depth and reliability. The sorted CD138-negative fraction was a mixed bone marrow immune population, not purified T cells.

At the time of active disease, bone marrow was collected from every patient. The clonotype comes from a donor aged 40 or older with multiple myeloma. The sequenced material came from a population of CD138-negative cells sorted from bone marrow. The chain uses TRBV19 and TRBJ2-6; TRBD1 or TRBD2 may be the D gene (5 bases each). CDR3 residues: CASSTPGPGANVLTF. The CDR3 region has the DNA TGTGCCAGTAGTACCCCGGGACCTGGGGCCAACGTCCTGACTTTC.